The clone carrying this TCR beta chain appeared a single time. Blood got drawn at baseline, again on cycle 4 day 1, and then on cycle 7 day 1. Assay: immunoSEQ multiplex PCR; the TCRdb copy retains only in-frame clones and omits some. The sample lists around 70,000 clones, approximately 87% occurring once. The sample belongs to a study of OX40 agonist ivuxolimab in advanced cancers. The wider study: Every 2 weeks, ivuxolimab was infused into the patients intravenously at between 0.01 and 10 mg/kg.

CDR1 and CDR2 (germline): SGHVS, FQNEAQ. V dropped 1 base and J dropped 5 bases, with 18 bases sitting between them. The CDR3 length is 17 residues. The receptor was isolated from an adult with an advanced solid tumor such as melanoma, head and neck, liver or kidney cancer. The gene calls are TRBV7-8 and TRBJ2-4; D tentatively reads TRBD1 or TRBD2 (5 bases each). This specimen was CD4+ or CD8+ T cells sorted from blood, taken in a trial of the OX40 agonist ivuxolimab. The CDR3 region has the DNA TGTGCCAGCAGCTTAGGAGGGGCTAGATCGAGGCAAAACATTCAGTACTTC. Its protein product is CASSLGGARSRQNIQYF. The full variable domain, in which reference TRBV7-8 and TRBJ2-4 provide the parts outside the CDR3, is GAGVSQSPRYKVAKRGQDVALRCDPISGHVSLFWYQQALGQGPEFLTYFQNEAQLDKSGLPSDRFFAERPEGSVSTLKIQRTQQEDSAVYLCASSLGGARSRQNIQYFGAGTRLSVL.